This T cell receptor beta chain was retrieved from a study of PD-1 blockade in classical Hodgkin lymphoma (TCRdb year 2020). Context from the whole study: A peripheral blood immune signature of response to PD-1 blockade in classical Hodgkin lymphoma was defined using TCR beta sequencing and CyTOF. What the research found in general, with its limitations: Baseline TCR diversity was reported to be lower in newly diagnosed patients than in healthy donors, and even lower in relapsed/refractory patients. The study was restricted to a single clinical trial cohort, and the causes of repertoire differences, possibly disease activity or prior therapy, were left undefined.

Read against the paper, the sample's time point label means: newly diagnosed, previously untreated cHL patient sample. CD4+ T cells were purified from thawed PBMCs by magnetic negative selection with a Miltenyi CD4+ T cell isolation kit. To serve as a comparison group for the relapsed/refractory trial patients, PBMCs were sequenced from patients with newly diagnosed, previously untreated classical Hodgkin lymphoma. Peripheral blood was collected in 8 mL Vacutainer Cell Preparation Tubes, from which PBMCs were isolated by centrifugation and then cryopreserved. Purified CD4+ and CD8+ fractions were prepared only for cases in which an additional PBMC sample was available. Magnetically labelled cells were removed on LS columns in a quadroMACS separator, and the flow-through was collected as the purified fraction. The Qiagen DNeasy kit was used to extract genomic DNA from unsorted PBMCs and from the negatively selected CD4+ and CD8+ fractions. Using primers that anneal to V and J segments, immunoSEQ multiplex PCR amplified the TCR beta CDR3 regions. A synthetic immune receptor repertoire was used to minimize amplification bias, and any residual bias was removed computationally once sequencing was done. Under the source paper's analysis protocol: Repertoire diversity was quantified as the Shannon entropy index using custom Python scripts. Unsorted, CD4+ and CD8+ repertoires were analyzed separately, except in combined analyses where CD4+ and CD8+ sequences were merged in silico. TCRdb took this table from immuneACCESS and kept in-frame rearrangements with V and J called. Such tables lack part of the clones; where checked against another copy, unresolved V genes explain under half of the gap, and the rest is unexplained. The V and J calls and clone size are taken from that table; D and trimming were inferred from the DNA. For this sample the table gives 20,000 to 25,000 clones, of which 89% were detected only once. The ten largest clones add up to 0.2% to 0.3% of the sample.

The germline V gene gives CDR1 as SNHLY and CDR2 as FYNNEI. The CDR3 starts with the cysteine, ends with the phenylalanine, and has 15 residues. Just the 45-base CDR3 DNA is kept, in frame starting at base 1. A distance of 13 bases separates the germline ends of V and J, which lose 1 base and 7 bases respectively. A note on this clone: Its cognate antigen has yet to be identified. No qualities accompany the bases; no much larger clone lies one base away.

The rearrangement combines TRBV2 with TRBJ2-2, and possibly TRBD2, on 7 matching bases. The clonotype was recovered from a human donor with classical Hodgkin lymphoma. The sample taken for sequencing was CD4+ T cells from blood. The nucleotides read TGTGCCAGCAGTGAAGTTCGGGGGGCTGTCGGGGAGCTGTTTTTT. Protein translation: CASSEVRGAVGELFF.